A selection of T cell receptor beta chains follows, all from one sample in a study of blood T cell repertoires in COVID-19. Sequencing used immunoSEQ multiplex PCR; TCRdb keeps in-frame clones, though not all of them. The sample has about 95,000 clones, roughly 80% seen once. Material for sequencing was peripheral blood. These receptors were taken from an elderly man with COVID-19, enrolled during active disease. Both conserved end residues are part of each CDR3. A D gene is named only where the DNA matches it firmly. Clone size is stated in some rows and not others, as once, few, many or a class when expanded.

TRBD1 | - | TRBJ1-1 | TRBV19 | 15 | TGTGCCAGTAGTATTCCGGGACAGGGAAGCCCTGAAGCTTTCTTT | CASSIPGQGSPEAFF
TRBD1 | - | TRBJ2-7 | TRBV19 | 15 | TGTGCCAGTAGTGCACAGGGGGAACCATCCTACGAGCAGTACTTC | CASSAQGEPSYEQYF
TRBD2 | - | TRBJ2-2 | TRBV7-2 | 18 | TGTGCCAGCAGCTTAGTCGGATGGGGAGGGGTGAACACCGGGGAACTGTTTTTT | CASSLVGWGGVNTGELFF
- | - | TRBJ1-2 | TRBV6-6 | 16 | TGTGCCAGCAACATAGCCGGCCAAGCCCTTCCATATGGCTACACCTTC | CASNIAGQALPYGYTF
- | - | TRBJ2-3 | TRBV15 | 16 | TGTGCCACCAGCAGAGATTTCGGGGTTATAACAGATACGCAGTATTTT | CATSRDFGVITDTQYF
- | - | TRBJ2-3 | TRBV2 | 14 | TGTGCCAGCAGAGGGGGGGTAGCGACAGATACGCAGTATTTT | CASRGGVATDTQYF
- | once | TRBJ1-5 | TRBV2 | 14 | TGTGCCAGCAGTGCCGTGAGGAACGATCAGCCCCAGCATTTT | CASSAVRNDQPQHF
- | - | TRBJ1-2 | TRBV15 | 13 | TGTGCCACCAGCAGAGATTTTAGGGGTGGCTACACCTTC | CATSRDFRGGYTF
- | few | TRBJ1-1 | TRBV4-1 | 15 | TGCGCCAGCAGCCAAGATCCAGGAAAGGACACTGAAGCTTTCTTT | CASSQDPGKDTEAFF
- | - | TRBJ1-2 | TRBV30 | 13 | TGTGCCTGGAGGAGGCGGGAGAACTATGGCTACACCTTC | CAWRRRENYGYTF
TRBD1 | - | TRBJ2-7 | TRBV28 | 15 | TGTGCCAGCAGTCCCTCCGGACAGGGACCCTACGAGCAGTACTTC | CASSPSGQGPYEQYF
- | - | TRBJ2-7 | TRBV7-9 | 15 | TGTGCCAGCAGCTACCGTGGGGCAGAGTCCTACGAGCAGTACTTC | CASSYRGAESYEQYF
- | - | TRBJ1-3 | TRBV7-3 | 13 | TGTGCCAGCAGTTACACCCCTGGAAACACCATATATTTT | CASSYTPGNTIYF
- | few | TRBJ2-3 | TRBV7-3 | 15 | TGTGCCAGCAGCTTAAGTGGCCATTTCGTCGATACGCAGTATTTT | CASSLSGHFVDTQYF
- | - | TRBJ2-1 | TRBV7-3 | 14 | TGTGCCAGCAGCCAATCAATGCAGGGCAATGAGCAGTTCTTC | CASSQSMQGNEQFF
- | - | TRBJ1-2 | TRBV15 | 13 | TGTGCCACCAGCAGAGATCTGGACAGCGGCTACACCTTC | CATSRDLDSGYTF
TRBD1 | - | TRBJ2-2 | TRBV7-2 | 15 | TGTGCCAGATCGGACAGGGGGGGGTACACCGGGGAGCTGTTTTTT | CARSDRGGYTGELFF
- | - | TRBJ1-5 | TRBV24-1 | 14 | TGTGCCACCAGTGACAGACGGGTCAATCAGCCCCAGCATTTT | CATSDRRVNQPQHF
- | - | TRBJ2-5 | TRBV15 | 14 | TGTGCCACCAGCAGAGATGGCAGGAAAGAGACCCAGTACTTC | CATSRDGRKETQYF
- | - | TRBJ2-3 | TRBV5-8 | 15 | TGTGCCAGCAGCTTAAGGCGGGGAGGCACAGATACGCAGTATTTT | CASSLRRGGTDTQYF
- | - | TRBJ2-2 | TRBV30 | 15 | TGTGCCTGGAGTACGGACAGTGCGAACACCGGGGAGCTGTTTTTT | CAWSTDSANTGELFF
- | few | TRBJ1-6 | TRBV30 | 14 | TGTGCCTGGAGAGGGCAGGGATATAATTCACCCCTCCACTTT | CAWRGQGYNSPLHF
TRBD1 | once | TRBJ2-2 | TRBV4-3 | 15 | TGCGCCAGCAGCCGGACAGGGTCGAACACCGGGGAGCTGTTTTTT | CASSRTGSNTGELFF
TRBD1 | - | TRBJ1-6 | TRBV30 | 15 | TGTGCCTGGAGGAAAGGACAGGGAGCAAATTCACCCCTCCACTTT | CAWRKGQGANSPLHF
TRBD2 | - | TRBJ2-5 | TRBV19 | 14 | TGTGCCAGTAGTAGTACTAGCGGGAGAGAGACCCAGTACTTC | CASSSTSGRETQYF
- | once | TRBJ1-2 | TRBV4-3 | 14 | TGCGCCAGCAGCCAAGTATTAGGGGCGCATGGCTACACCTTC | CASSQVLGAHGYTF
- | - | TRBJ1-2 | TRBV20-1 | 11 | TGCAGTGCTGAGAGGGGGATAAGCTACACCTTC | CSAERGISYTF
TRBD1 | - | TRBJ1-1 | TRBV6-4 | 15 | TGTGCCAGCAGGGAACAGGGGGTGGCGCGCACTGAAGCTTTCTTT | CASREQGVARTEAFF
TRBD2 | - | TRBJ2-5 | TRBV20-1 | 18 | TGCAGTGCTAGTCGCCTAGCGGGAGAAGGGAGTACGGCAGAGACCCAGTACTTC | CSASRLAGEGSTAETQYF
- | - | TRBJ1-2 | TRBV2 | 15 | TGTGCCAGCAGCCCGCCAACACAGTCAAACTATGGCTACACCTTC | CASSPPTQSNYGYTF
TRBD2 | - | TRBJ2-5 | TRBV19 | 14 | TGTGCCAGTAGTATGATAGCGGGAGAAGAGACCCAGTACTTC | CASSMIAGEETQYF
- | - | TRBJ2-1 | TRBV19 | 15 | TGTGCCAGTAGTATAACTGGTAGCTCCTACAATGAGCAGTTCTTC | CASSITGSSYNEQFF
TRBD2 | - | TRBJ2-7 | TRBV6-1 | 16 | TGTGCCAGCAGTGAAAAGAGACCGGGGGGGCGCTACGAGCAGTACTTC | CASSEKRPGGRYEQYF
- | - | TRBJ1-1 | TRBV5-1 | 17 | TGCGCCAGCAGCTTGGTAGAGAGTCTTGTCGGGAACACTGAAGCTTTCTTT | CASSLVESLVGNTEAFF
- | - | TRBJ2-7 | TRBV5-5 | 16 | TGTGCCAGCAGCCGGGTGGGGGCGAGACAAGAGGACGAGCAGTACTTC | CASSRVGARQEDEQYF
- | - | TRBJ1-2 | TRBV7-8 | 13 | TGTGCCAGCAGCCCTCAGGGATTCTATGGCTACACCTTC | CASSPQGFYGYTF
TRBD1 | - | TRBJ2-3 | TRBV7-2 | 18 | TGTGCCAGCAGCACAGGGGACAGGTCAATGAAGTACACAGATACGCAGTATTTT | CASSTGDRSMKYTDTQYF
- | - | TRBJ1-1 | TRBV5-1 | 15 | TGCGCCAGCAGCCGGTCAGGGAACAGGGACACTGAAGCTTTCTTT | CASSRSGNRDTEAFF
TRBD1 | - | TRBJ1-6 | TRBV30 | 16 | TGTGCCTGGAGTGCCACTGGACAGGGAGGAGGGTCACCCCTCCACTTT | CAWSATGQGGGSPLHF
- | - | TRBJ1-2 | TRBV29-1 | 15 | TGCAGCGTCTACCTACGACGACAGGACCCCTATGGCTACACCTTC | CSVYLRRQDPYGYTF
TRBD1 | - | TRBJ1-6 | TRBV27 | 15 | TGTGCCAGCAGTCCTATGACAGGGGGTAATTCACCCCTCCACTTT | CASSPMTGGNSPLHF
TRBD1 | - | TRBJ1-4 | TRBV19 | 14 | TGTGCCAGTAGGCGGACAGGGGATAATGAAAAACTGTTTTTT | CASRRTGDNEKLFF
TRBD1 | once | TRBJ1-2 | TRBV7-3 | 16 | TGTGCCAGCAGCCCTACACCGGGACAGGGTATCTATGGCTACACCTTC | CASSPTPGQGIYGYTF
TRBD1 | - | TRBJ1-1 | TRBV5-1 | 15 | TGCGCCAGCAGCTTAGGTCAGGGGGTTTACACTGAAGCTTTCTTT | CASSLGQGVYTEAFF